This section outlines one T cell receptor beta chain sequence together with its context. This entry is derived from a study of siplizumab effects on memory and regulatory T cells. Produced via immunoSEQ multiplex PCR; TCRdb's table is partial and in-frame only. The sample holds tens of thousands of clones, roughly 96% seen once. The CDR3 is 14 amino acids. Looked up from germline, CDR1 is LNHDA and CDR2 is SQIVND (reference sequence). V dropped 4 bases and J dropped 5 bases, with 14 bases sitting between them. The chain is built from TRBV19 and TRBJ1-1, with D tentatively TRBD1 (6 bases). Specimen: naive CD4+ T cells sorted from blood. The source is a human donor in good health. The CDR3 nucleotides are TGTGCCAGTAGTACTCTAGTTAGGGGGACTGAAGCTTTCTTT. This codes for CASSTLVRGTEAFF.